The clone carrying this T cell receptor (beta chain) has more than one count but fewer than ten. Its antigen is not known. This entry comes from a study of shared clonotypes between healthy human individuals. Study-wide results and caveats: All-four-donor shared clonotypes had higher generation probabilities than non-shared clonotypes did. Naive CD4 clonotypes were shared across a few donors at around 5.4%.

Sequencing was performed with immunoSEQ multiplex PCR; in TCRdb, only in-frame clones are kept and a portion is missing. There are some 980,000 clones in the sample; over 75% occur only once, and roughly 1.5% lies in the top ten. CDR1 and CDR2 from the germline V gene are SGDLS and YYNGEE. This CDR3 contains 15 residues. V was cut by 4 bases and J by 7 bases, with 17 bases left in between. The sequence was collected from a man aged 18 to 29 in good health. The sample consisted of memory CD4+ T cells sorted from blood. Regarding subset: CD45RA-negative fraction. V is TRBV9 and J is TRBJ2-2; D perhaps matches TRBD1 (6 bases). DNA for the CDR3: TGTGCCAGCAGCATACAGGGTCAGCAGATCGGGGAGCTGTTTTTT. Residues: CASSIQGQQIGELFF.